Reported below is one T cell receptor beta chain. The data belong to a study of blood T cell repertoires in COVID-19. Across the study: Both acute and convalescent COVID-19 samples were obtained from the United States, Italy and Spain. T cells, B-cell-depleted T cells, or PBMCs provided the cDNA or gDNA that served as material.

Per the study methods: Amplified reference gene primers provided the basis for estimating nucleated cell counts. Measured with immunoSEQ multiplex PCR; TCRdb has only the in-frame clones, and not every one. V and J calls and clone size follow that table, whereas D and trimming were derived from the DNA. This sample has 40,000 to 65,000 clones; approximately 82% occur once, and the top ten carry roughly 13%. Sequenced: peripheral blood. The sequence was obtained from a human donor in a cohort sampled during active COVID-19.

The CDR3 bases are TGTGCCAGCACGCTCACAGAGAACTATGGCTACACCTTC. Translating it yields CASTLTENYGYTF. The J gene is TRBJ1-2, the V gene TRBV6-5; no firm D call. The V end was cut by 7 bases, the J end by 2 bases, with 11 bases between. The germline V gene has CDR1 MNHEY and CDR2 SVGAGI. This CDR3 is built from 13 residues.